This is a list of T cell receptor beta chains from one sample in a study of neoadjuvant anti-PD-1 for oral cavity cancer. Sequencing used immunoSEQ multiplex PCR; TCRdb keeps in-frame clones, though not all of them. The sample carries 8,000 to 10,000 clones, around three quarters recorded once. Here the sequenced sample was PBMCs, taken after nivolumab (anti-PD-1) treatment. The receptor source for this set is a person aged 40 to 85 with oral cavity squamous cell carcinoma. The CDR3 runs from the conserved cysteine through the conserved F or W. A D gene is named only where the DNA matches it firmly.

NA | TRBV28 | CASSFGVQSLNEGNTEAFF
TRBD2 | TRBV7-7 | CASSPFALRGGAGELFF
TRBD2 | TRBV6-1 | CASKTGGSHTGELFF
TRBD1 | TRBV7-6 | CASSPRDRGGQETQYF
TRBD1 | TRBV29-1 | CSAGAGTGVHEQYF
TRBD1 | TRBV2 | CASNRRQGRDTEAFF
TRBD2 | TRBV2 | CASSDFSGGTRETQYF
TRBD1 | TRBV19 | CASTPTGGSTEAFF
NA | TRBV4-3 | CASSQGRSHLHF
TRBD1 | TRBV10-2 | CASTLGQGTKNIQYF
NA | TRBV19 | CASSGGWSPLHF
TRBD2 | TRBV4-3 | CASSPNAGTTHTDTQYF
NA | TRBV13 | CASSLRRGTDNEQFF
NA | TRBV7-9 | CASSSLEGLTEKLFF
NA | TRBV5-6 | CASSRLDSYNYGYTF
NA | TRBV6-1 | CASSEAGGEGGYTF
TRBD1 | TRBV9 | CASSVGDSHYEQYF
NA | TRBV10-3 | CAISEGGRLSSYEQYF
TRBD1 | TRBV11-2 | CASTPGGLSEQYF
NA | TRBV13 | CASSPVGGAEETQYF
NA | TRBV29-1 | CSVGNRDGGYTF
NA | TRBV6-1 | CASSDDLKLTFPNTGELFF
TRBD1 | TRBV19 | CASQGPTGYSNQPQHF
NA | TRBV11-3 | CASSIDGETGELFF
NA | TRBV11-2 | CASSFSGDYGYTF
TRBD1 | TRBV7-2 | CASSLDGGQGREQYF
TRBD1 | TRBV6-1 | CAIDRGSSYNEQFF
TRBD1 | TRBV7-9 | CASSSGTVYYGYTF
NA | TRBV9 | CASSVEQGGYEQYF
TRBD1 | TRBV29-1 | CSVRQGRANGYTF
TRBD1 | TRBV5-1 | CASSLDTGDEKLFF
TRBD2 | TRBV9 | CASSVVPRARGLAGYNEQFF
TRBD1 | TRBV20-1 | CSAEGANEQFF
TRBD1 | TRBV2 | CASSELDREGDGYTF
TRBD1 | TRBV9 | CASSGQGAQNIQYF
NA | TRBV7-2 | CASSPGGSYEQYF
NA | TRBV19 | CASSNRENNSPLHF
TRBD1 | TRBV5-4 | CASSSGQGITNTGELFF
TRBD1 | TRBV28 | CASSRLKGQGWETQYF
NA | TRBV5-1 | CASSRTRGRSGANVLTF
NA | TRBV28 | CASSLRGNLGSPEAFF
NA | TRBV9 | CASSVAGRASGANVLTF
NA | TRBV9 | CASSPAWATGGVQYF
NA | TRBV28 | CASRGIHLTEAFF
NA | TRBV7-2 | CASSLGPVRGEQYF
TRBD1 | TRBV28 | CASSLGTGNSPLHF
NA | TRBV5-8 | CASSLTDGLVMEAFF
TRBD1 | TRBV15 | CATSTRQGQETQYF
TRBD1 | TRBV13 | CASSAGQGARDGYTF
NA | TRBV7-8 | CASSPQALNTEAFF
NA | TRBV7-2 | CASSLGLTTDTQYF
NA | TRBV18 | CASSQGSDTEAFF
NA | TRBV11-2 | CASSLDWVGLGTDTQYF
NA | TRBV4-3 | CASSQDWDGNTEAFF
TRBD2 | TRBV7-2 | CASSSRASGLTDTQYF